Listed below are T cell receptor beta chains from one sample, sequenced in a study of beta chain features in type 1 diabetes. TCRdb's table, derived via immunoSEQ multiplex PCR, lists solely in-frame clones and lacks some. The table lists about 140,000 clones, about 9.1% of them singletons. The sequencing sample was made of central memory CD4+ T cells from blood. The receptors come from a woman aged 40 to 49 in good health. CDR3s leave out the opening cysteine and the closing phenylalanine or tryptophan. Fields, in order: V gene, CDR3 protein.

TRBV4-1 | ASSQERGAVSAEAF
TRBV2 | ASSAQHRAF
TRBV9 | ASSAPGLEYSETQY
TRBV19 | ATLKGISEPQH
TRBV19 | ASSLLQSTQY
TRBV5-1 | ASSLAGQGNQPQH
TRBV7-9 | ASSLGQGTIYGYT
TRBV14 | ASSQVLTGELF
TRBV18 | ASSLEGAGETQY
TRBV5-1 | ASSLVPGDREANEQF
TRBV4-3 | ASSQEVQGQLGGYT
TRBV27 | ASSPLEVAEAF
TRBV5-1 | ASSLVGLASGELF
TRBV7-8 | ASSLERLGTDTQY
TRBV10-3 | AIYGSRGGTGELF
TRBV5-1 | ASSWYRFNQPQH
TRBV5-5 | ASSLGQGGQPQH
TRBV6-4 | ASSATGRGSYNEQF
TRBV13 | ASGGQLQGDIQY
TRBV9 | ASSFGTGDGYT
TRBV7-9 | ASSFAGEETQY
TRBV7-2 | ASSLSGGRNSYEQY
TRBV20-1 | SARRTDTQY
TRBV7-2 | ASSFVGSGGANEQF
TRBV5-1 | ATRLREETQY
TRBV7-2 | ASSRRASGGTYEQY
TRBV4-3 | ASSQGDRRNTGELF
TRBV19 | ASRPQGGTEAF
TRBV29-1 | SVVSGAGANVLT
TRBV10-2 | ASSENRGRGEKLF
TRBV5-1 | ASSPFTGITEAF
TRBV5-1 | ASSLLAASSYNEQF
TRBV7-2 | ASTKVTGSNYGYT
TRBV5-4 | ASSFITYTDTQY
TRBV7-2 | ASSLGLGTNTEAF
TRBV5-1 | ASSSPGTGSNEQY
TRBV29-1 | SSLGAHREGNEQF
TRBV7-9 | ASSRGGTGAMYEQY
TRBV5-1 | ASSVGTGGTEETQY
TRBV5-1 | ASSLAGQGPYEQY
TRBV7-2 | ASSLAGGPRY
TRBV5-1 | ASSLGLGRGRATEAF
TRBV7-8 | ASSLRTSSNTGELF
TRBV4-2 | ASSLSVQDSNQPQH
TRBV2 | ASSPNPGQGTDTQY
TRBV2 | ASGGNNQPQH
TRBV28 | ASSTISLGAGGTEAF
TRBV2 | ASTIRTSPLH
TRBV29-1 | SVQGAADTQY
TRBV27 | ASSLLGTPANYEQY
TRBV11-2 | ASSFRMAGAYGELF
TRBV5-1 | ASRSGTGPIYEQY
TRBV28 | ASSLVQGAGAETQY
TRBV4-1 | ASSYGLAGGSYNEQF
TRBV4-1 | ASSQDAGKYEQY